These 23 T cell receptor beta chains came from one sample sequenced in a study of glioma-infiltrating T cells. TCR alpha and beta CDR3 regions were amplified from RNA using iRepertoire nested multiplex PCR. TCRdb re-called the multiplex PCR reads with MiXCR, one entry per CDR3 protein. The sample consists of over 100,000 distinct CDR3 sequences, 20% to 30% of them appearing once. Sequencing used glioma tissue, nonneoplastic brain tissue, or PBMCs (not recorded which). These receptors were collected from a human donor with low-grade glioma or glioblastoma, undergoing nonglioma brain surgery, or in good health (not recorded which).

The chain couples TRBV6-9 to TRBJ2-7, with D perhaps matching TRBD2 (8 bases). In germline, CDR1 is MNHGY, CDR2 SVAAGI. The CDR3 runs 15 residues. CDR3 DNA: TGTGTTAGCAGTTTCGACGGGAGGGGGCCCTACGAGCAGTACTTC. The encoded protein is CVSSFDGRGPYEQYF.

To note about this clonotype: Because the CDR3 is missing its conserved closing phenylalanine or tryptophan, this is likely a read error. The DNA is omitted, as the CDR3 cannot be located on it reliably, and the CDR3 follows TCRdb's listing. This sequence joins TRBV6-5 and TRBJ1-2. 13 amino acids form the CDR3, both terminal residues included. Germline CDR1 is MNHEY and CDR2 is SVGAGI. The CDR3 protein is CASSDLGGYGYNI.

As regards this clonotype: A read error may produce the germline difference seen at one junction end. CDR3 in DNA: TGTGCCAGCAGCTTCCAGGACGGCGACGAGCAGCACTTC. The encoded protein is CASSFQDGDEQHF. J is TRBJ2-7 and V is TRBV5-5; D is uncertain. Germline CDR1 SGHKS, CDR2 YYEKEE (reference sequence). The CDR3 has 13 amino acids.

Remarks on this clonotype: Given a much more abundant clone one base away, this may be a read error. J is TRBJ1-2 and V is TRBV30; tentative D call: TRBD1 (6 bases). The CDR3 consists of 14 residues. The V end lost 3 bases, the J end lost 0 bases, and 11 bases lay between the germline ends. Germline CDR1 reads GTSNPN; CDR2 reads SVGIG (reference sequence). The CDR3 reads CAWRKTGSNYGYTF. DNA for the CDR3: TGTGCCTGGAGAAAGACAGGATCTAACTATGGCTACACCTTC. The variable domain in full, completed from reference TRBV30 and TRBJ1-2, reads SQTIHQWPATLVQPVGSPLSLECTVEGTSNPNLYWYRQAAGRGLQLLFYSVGIGQISSEVPQNLSASRPQDRQFILSSKKLLLSDSGFYLCAWRKTGSNYGYTFGSGTRLTVV.

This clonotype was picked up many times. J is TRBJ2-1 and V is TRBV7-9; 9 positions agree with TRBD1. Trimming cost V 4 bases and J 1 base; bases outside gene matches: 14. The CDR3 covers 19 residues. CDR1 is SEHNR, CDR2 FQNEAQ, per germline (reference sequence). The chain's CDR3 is CASSYRTGELLFSYNEQFF. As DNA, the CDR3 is TGTGCCAGCAGCTACCGGACAGGGGAGCTCCTTTTTTCCTACAATGAGCAGTTCTTC.

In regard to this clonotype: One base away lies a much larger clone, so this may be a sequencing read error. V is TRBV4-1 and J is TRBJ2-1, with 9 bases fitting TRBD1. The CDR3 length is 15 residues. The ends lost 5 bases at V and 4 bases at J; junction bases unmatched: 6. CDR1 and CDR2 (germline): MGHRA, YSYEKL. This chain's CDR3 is CASSCDGTGYNEQFF. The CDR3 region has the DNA TGCGCCAGCAGCTGCGATGGGACAGGGTACAATGAGCAGTTCTTC.

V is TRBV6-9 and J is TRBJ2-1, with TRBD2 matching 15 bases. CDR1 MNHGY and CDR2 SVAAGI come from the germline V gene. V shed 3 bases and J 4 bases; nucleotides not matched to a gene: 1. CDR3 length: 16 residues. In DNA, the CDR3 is TGTGCCAGCAGTTACGGGACTAGCGGGGGGTACAATGAGCAGTTCTTC. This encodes CASSYGTSGGYNEQFF.

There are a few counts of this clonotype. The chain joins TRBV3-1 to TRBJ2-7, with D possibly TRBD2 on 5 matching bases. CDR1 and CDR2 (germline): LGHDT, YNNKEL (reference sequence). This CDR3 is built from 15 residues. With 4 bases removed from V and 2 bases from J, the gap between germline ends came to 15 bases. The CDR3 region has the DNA TGTGCCAGCAGCCCTTATAGCGCCACGACCTACGAGCAGTACTTC. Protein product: CASSPYSATTYEQYF.

CDR3 loop: CASSPCEPRDPPLHF. CDR3 nucleotide sequence: TGTGCCAGCAGTCCCTGCGAACCGCGGGACCCCCCCCTCCACTTT. This chain links TRBV27 with TRBJ1-6; perhaps TRBD1 as D (5 bases). Trimming took off 5 bases at V and 13 bases at J, with 21 bases between the two ends. Germline V CDR1 and CDR2: MNHEY, SMNVEV (reference sequence). This CDR3 contains 15 residues.

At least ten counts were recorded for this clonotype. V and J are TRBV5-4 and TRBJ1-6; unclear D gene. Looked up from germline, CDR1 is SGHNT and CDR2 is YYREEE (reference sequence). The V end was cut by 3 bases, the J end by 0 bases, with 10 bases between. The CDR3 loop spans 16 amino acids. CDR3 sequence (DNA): TGTGCCAGCAGCTCGTTCCAGAGCTCCTATAATTCACCCCTCCACTTT. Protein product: CASSSFQSSYNSPLHF.

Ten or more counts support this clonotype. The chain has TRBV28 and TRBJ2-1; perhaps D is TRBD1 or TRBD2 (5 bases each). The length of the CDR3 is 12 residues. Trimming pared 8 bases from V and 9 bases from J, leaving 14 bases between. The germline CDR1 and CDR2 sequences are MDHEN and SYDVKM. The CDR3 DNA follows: TGTGCCAGCCGGGACCCCGACGGTGAGCAGTTCTTC. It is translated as CASRDPDGEQFF.

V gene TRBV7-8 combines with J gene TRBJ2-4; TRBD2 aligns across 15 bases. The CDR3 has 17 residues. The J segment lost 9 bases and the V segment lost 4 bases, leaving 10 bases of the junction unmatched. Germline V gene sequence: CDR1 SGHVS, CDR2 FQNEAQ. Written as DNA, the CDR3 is TGTGCCAGCAGCTATGGACTAGCGGGGGGGATACCAGCCATTCAGTACTTC. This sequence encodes CASSYGLAGGIPAIQYF.

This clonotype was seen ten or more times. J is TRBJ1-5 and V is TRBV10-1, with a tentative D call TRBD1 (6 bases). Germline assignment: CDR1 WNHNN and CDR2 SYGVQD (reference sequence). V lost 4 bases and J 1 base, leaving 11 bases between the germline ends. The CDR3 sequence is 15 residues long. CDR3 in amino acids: CASSAGGLSNQPQHF. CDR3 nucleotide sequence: TGCGCCAGCAGTGCCGGGGGCCTGAGCAATCAGCCCCAGCATTTT.

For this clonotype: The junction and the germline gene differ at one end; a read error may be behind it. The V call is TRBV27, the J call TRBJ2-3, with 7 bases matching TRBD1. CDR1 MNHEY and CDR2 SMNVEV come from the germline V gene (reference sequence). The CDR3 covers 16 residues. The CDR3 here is CASKMPGQRKTGTLYF. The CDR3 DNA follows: TGTGCCAGCAAGATGCCGGGACAGCGAAAGACAGGTACGCTGTATTTT.

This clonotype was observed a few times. This CDR3 reads CASSYNDPRTDTQYF. DNA of the CDR3: TGCGCCAGCAGCTACAATGATCCGAGGACAGATACGCAGTATTTT. This chain joins TRBV5-1 and TRBJ2-3; D is unresolved. Germline-derived CDR1 and CDR2 are SGHRS and YFSETQ. Between the trimmed V and J ends, which lost 3 bases and 3 bases, there was a span of 14 bases. The CDR3 is 15 residues long.

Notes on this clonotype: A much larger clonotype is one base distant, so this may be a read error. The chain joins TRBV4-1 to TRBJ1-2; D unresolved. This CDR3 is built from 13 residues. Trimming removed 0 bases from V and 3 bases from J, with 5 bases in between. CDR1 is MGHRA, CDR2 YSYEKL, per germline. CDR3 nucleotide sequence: TGCGCCAGCAGCCAAGACCTGGACTATGGCTACACCTTC. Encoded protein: CASSQDLDYGYTF.

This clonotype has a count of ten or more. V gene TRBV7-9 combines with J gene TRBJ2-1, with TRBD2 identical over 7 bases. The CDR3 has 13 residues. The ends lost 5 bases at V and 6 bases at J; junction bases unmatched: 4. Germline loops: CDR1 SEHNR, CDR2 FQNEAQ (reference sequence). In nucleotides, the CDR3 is TGTGCCAGCAGCCATCCTAGCGGCAATGAGCAGTTCTTC. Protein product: CASSHPSGNEQFF. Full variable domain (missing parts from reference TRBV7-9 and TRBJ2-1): DTGVSQNPRHKITKRGQNVTFRCDPISEHNRLYWYRQTLGQGPEFLTYFQNEAQLEKSRLLSDRFSAERPKGSFSTLEIQRTEQGDSAMYLCASSHPSGNEQFFGPGTRLTVL.

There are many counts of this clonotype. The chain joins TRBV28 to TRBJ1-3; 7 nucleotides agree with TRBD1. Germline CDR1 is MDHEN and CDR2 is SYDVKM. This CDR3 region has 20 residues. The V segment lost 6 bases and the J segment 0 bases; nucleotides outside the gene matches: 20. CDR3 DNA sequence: TGTGCCAGCAGGCGAATAGCAGGGGGTCTCGTTCCTATCTCTGGAAACACCATATATTTT. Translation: CASRRIAGGLVPISGNTIYF.

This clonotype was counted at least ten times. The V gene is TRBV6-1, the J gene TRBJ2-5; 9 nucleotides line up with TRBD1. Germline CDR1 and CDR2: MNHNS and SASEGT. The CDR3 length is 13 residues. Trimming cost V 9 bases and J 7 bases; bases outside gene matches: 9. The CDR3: CARGQGGRVTQYF. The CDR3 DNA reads TGTGCCAGGGGACAGGGAGGGCGGGTGACCCAGTACTTC.

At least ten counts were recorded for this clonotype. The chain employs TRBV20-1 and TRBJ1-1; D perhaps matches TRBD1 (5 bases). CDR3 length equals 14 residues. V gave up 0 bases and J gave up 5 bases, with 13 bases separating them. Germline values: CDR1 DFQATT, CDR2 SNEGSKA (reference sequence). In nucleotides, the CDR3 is TGCAGTGCTAGAGACGGGCTGGGGCAAACTGAAGCTTTCTTT. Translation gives CSARDGLGQTEAFF.

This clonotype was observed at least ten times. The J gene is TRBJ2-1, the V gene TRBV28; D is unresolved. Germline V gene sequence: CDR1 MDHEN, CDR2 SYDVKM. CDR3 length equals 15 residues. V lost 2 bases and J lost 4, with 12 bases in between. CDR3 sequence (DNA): TGTGCCAGCAGTTTAGGACGACCAAGTTACAATGAGCAGTTCTTC. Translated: CASSLGRPSYNEQFF.

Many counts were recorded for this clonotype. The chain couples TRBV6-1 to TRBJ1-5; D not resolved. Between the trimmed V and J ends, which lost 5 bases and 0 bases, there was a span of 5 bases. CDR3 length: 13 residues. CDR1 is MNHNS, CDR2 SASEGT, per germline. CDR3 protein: CASSTNSNQPQHF. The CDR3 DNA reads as TGTGCCAGCAGTACAAATAGCAATCAGCCCCAGCATTTT.

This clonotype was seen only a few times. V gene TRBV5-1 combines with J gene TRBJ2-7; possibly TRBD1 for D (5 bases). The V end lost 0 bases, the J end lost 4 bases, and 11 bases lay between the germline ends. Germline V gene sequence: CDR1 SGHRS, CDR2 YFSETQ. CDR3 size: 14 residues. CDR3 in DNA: TGCGCCAGCAGCTTGGCCCCGGCAGGGTACGAGCAGTACTTC. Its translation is CASSLAPAGYEQYF.